Below are 25 T cell receptor beta chains sequenced from a single sample in a study of OX40 agonist ivuxolimab in advanced cancers. The assay was immunoSEQ multiplex PCR, and TCRdb's table has in-frame clones only and misses some. The table lists about 70,000 clones, roughly 90% of them singletons. The sequencing here drew on CD4+ or CD8+ T cells sorted from blood, taken in a trial of the OX40 agonist ivuxolimab. The source is an adult with an advanced solid tumor such as melanoma, head and neck, liver or kidney cancer.

This clone came up once. This rearrangement joins TRBV9 to TRBJ2-1; TRBD1 is a possible D gene (5 bases). The CDR3 loop spans 16 amino acids. Trimming removed 3 bases from V and 7 bases from J, with 20 bases in between. Germline loops: CDR1 SGDLS, CDR2 YYNGEE. The CDR3, as DNA: TGTGCCAGCAGCGCGAACAGGCTCTCGACCTCGAATGAGCAGTTCTTC. This encodes CASSANRLSTSNEQFF.

V and J are TRBV27 and TRBJ2-5, with TRBD2 matching over 10 bases. CDR3 length: 13 amino acids. The germline V gene encodes CDR1 MNHEY and CDR2 SMNVEV (reference sequence). With 10 bases clipped from V and 2 bases from J, the junction kept 4 bases outside the gene matches. The DNA of the CDR3 is TGTGCCACAGCGGGGGGGTCACAAGAGACCCAGTACTTC. Amino acids: CATAGGSQETQYF.

CDR3 sequence reads: CASSQFLRDEQFF. CDR3 DNA: TGCGCCAGCAGCCAATTCCTCCGGGATGAGCAGTTCTTC. The chain links TRBV4-1 to TRBJ2-1, with D unclear. The germline V and J ends were trimmed by 2 bases and 8 bases, with 10 bases remaining between them. The CDR3 contains 13 residues. CDR1 and CDR2 from the germline V gene are MGHRA and YSYEKL.

The J gene is TRBJ1-6, the V gene TRBV7-9; D gene uncertain. Germline CDR1 is SEHNR and CDR2 is FQNEAQ (reference sequence). This CDR3 is built from 15 residues. Trimming stripped 1 base from V and 0 bases from J, with 4 bases between. This chain's CDR3 is CASSLGFSYNSPLHF. The CDR3 coding sequence is TGTGCCAGCAGCTTAGGGTTCTCCTATAATTCACCCCTCCACTTT.

Of note for this clone: The junction departs from germline at one end; a sequencing error may be responsible. V is TRBV18 and J is TRBJ1-1, with a tentative D call TRBD1 (6 bases). Germline V gene lookup returns CDR1 KGHSH and CDR2 LQKENI. The CDR3 runs to 13 residues. CDR3 sequence reads: CASSPTGNSEAFF. The CDR3 bases are TGTGCCAGCTCACCAACAGGGAACAGTGAAGCTTTCTTT.

The rearrangement uses TRBV11-2 and TRBJ2-1; 15 bases map to TRBD2. The J segment lost 8 bases and the V segment lost 5 bases, leaving 7 bases of the junction unmatched. The CDR3 contains 16 residues. Germline values: CDR1 SGHAT, CDR2 FQNNGV. CDR3 residues: CASSPQGLAGGDEQFF. The CDR3 DNA sequence: TGTGCCAGCAGCCCCCAGGGACTAGCGGGGGGCGATGAGCAGTTCTTC.

V and J are TRBV29-1 and TRBJ1-6; D is uncertain. Germline V gene sequence: CDR1 SQVTM, CDR2 ANQGSEA. This CDR3 is built from 13 residues. V was cut by 4 bases and J by 8 bases, with 12 bases left in between. The CDR3 DNA reads as TGCAGCGTTGGGACCGCGAGGGATTCACCCCTCCACTTT. It specifies CSVGTARDSPLHF.

Concerning this clone: Germline is not matched at one junction end, which may reflect a read error. V gene TRBV11-2 combines with J gene TRBJ1-1; D not certain. The CDR3 covers 13 residues. Germline V gene lookup returns CDR1 SGHAT and CDR2 FQNNGV. The CDR3, as DNA: TGTGCCAGCAGCCCCGCTGCGGAGGGCACGACCCTTTTT. Encoded protein: CASSPAAEGTTLF.

The chain combines TRBV30 with TRBJ2-5, with no clear D. V lost 4 bases and J 0 bases, leaving 6 bases between the germline ends. CDR3 length equals 12 residues. Germline CDR1 and CDR2: GTSNPN and SVGIG (reference sequence). CDR3 DNA sequence: TGTGCCTGGATGCCCTACCAAGAGACCCAGTACTTC. This sequence encodes CAWMPYQETQYF.

The J gene is TRBJ1-4, the V gene TRBV18; D ambiguous. V lost 5 bases to trimming and J lost 4 bases, with 14 bases between them. Germline CDR1 KGHSH, CDR2 LQKENI. The CDR3 totals 15 residues. The CDR3 spells CASSTVRLGNEKLFF. The CDR3 nucleotides read TGTGCCAGCTCAACCGTTCGGTTAGGTAATGAAAAACTGTTTTTT.

This chain uses TRBV5-1 with TRBJ2-2; possible D gene TRBD2, 7 bases. Per the germline V gene, CDR1 is SGHRS and CDR2 is YFSETQ. The CDR3 is 16 amino acids. V was trimmed by 0 bases and J by 6 bases, leaving 15 bases between them. CDR3 in amino acids: CASSLVRGAQAGELFF. The CDR3 bases are TGCGCCAGCAGCTTGGTACGGGGGGCACAGGCCGGGGAGCTGTTTTTT.

V is TRBV29-1 and J is TRBJ1-1; D gene ambiguous. The length of the CDR3 is 11 residues. The germline CDR1 and CDR2 sequences are SQVTM and ANQGSEA. Trimming removed 4 bases at V and 2 bases at J, with 5 bases between. DNA for the CDR3: TGCAGCGTTGCCCGAAACACTGAAGCTTTCTTT. Translation: CSVARNTEAFF.

CDR3 nucleotides: TGTGCCAGCAGCGTAGAGTTTCAAAGGACCGGGGAGCTGTTTTTT. Its translation: CASSVEFQRTGELFF. The chain links TRBV9 to TRBJ2-2; unclear D gene. The CDR3 is 15 amino acids. The V end was cut by 0 bases, the J end by 5 bases, with 11 bases between. Germline CDR1 and CDR2: SGDLS and YYNGEE.

The chain uses TRBV15 and TRBJ2-1; 8 bases fit TRBD2. CDR1 and CDR2 (germline): LNHNV, YYDKDF (reference sequence). V trimming: 1 base; J trimming: 4 bases; junction bases outside the gene matches: 12. The CDR3 covers 18 residues. CDR3: CATSRVGFAGGPYNEQFF. The CDR3 bases are TGTGCCACCAGCAGAGTAGGATTCGCGGGGGGACCTTACAATGAGCAGTTCTTC.

The rearrangement links TRBV25-1 to TRBJ2-3, with a weak D call TRBD1 (6 bases). The CDR3 totals 14 residues. Germline V gene lookup returns CDR1 MGHDK and CDR2 SYGVNS. The germline V and J ends were trimmed by 2 bases and 4 bases, with 10 bases remaining between them. The CDR3 is CASSEGGAADTQYF. The DNA of the CDR3 is TGTGCCAGCAGTGAAGGGGGCGCCGCAGATACGCAGTATTTT. Using reference TRBV25-1 and TRBJ2-3 for the parts outside the CDR3, the full variable domain is EADIYQTPRYLVIGTGKKITLECSQTMGHDKMYWYQQDPGMELHLIHYSYGVNSTEKGDLSSESTVSRIRTEHFPLTLESARPSHTSQYLCASSEGGAADTQYFGPGTRLTVL.

The J gene is TRBJ2-7, the V gene TRBV10-3, with D possibly matching TRBD1 (6 bases). CDR1 and CDR2 (germline): ENHRY, SYGVKD. CDR3 length equals 12 residues. V was trimmed by 8 bases and J by 5 bases, leaving 13 bases between them. The CDR3 DNA is TGTGCCATCTCTACAGGGTCGGACGAGCAGTACTTC. It yields the protein CAISTGSDEQYF.

A single count supports this clone. The chain's CDR3 is CASSQGVNEQFF. The CDR3 DNA is TGTGCCAGCAGCCAGGGAGTAAATGAGCAGTTCTTC. The gene calls are TRBV6-4 and TRBJ2-1, with D tentatively TRBD1 or TRBD2 (5 bases each). Looked up from germline, CDR1 is MRHNA and CDR2 is SNTAGT. The CDR3 runs 12 residues. Trimming cost V 6 bases and J 7 bases, with 10 bases left between them.

V is TRBV12-5 and J is TRBJ2-7; D is undetermined. The length of the CDR3 is 12 residues. V lost 2 bases, J lost 7 bases, and 9 bases lay in between. Germline assignment: CDR1 LGHNT and CDR2 FRNRAP. The CDR3, as DNA: TGTGCTAGTGGTTTGTCGTACAGTGAGCAGTACTTC. Its protein product is CASGLSYSEQYF.

This clone came up once. The chain carries TRBV6-1 and TRBJ1-1, with D tentatively TRBD1 (5 bases). With 11 bases removed from V and 1 base from J, the gap between germline ends came to 11 bases. Germline-derived CDR1 and CDR2 are MNHNS and SASEGT. The CDR3 consists of 12 residues. CDR3 DNA sequence: TGTGCCTCTAATGGACAGAACACTGAAGCTTTCTTT. Translating gives CASNGQNTEAFF.

The chain carries TRBV7-9 and TRBJ1-5; 7 bases fit TRBD1. The CDR3 runs to 14 residues. J gave up 6 bases and V 1 base, and 3 bases lay outside the gene matches. The germline CDR1 and CDR2 sequences are SEHNR and FQNEAQ (reference sequence). As DNA, the CDR3 is TGTGCCAGCAGCTTAGGACAGGGTGGTCAGCCCCAGCATTTT. Protein product: CASSLGQGGQPQHF.

This clone was detected only once. The V call is TRBV11-3, the J call TRBJ1-1; D is unresolved. Germline V gene data show CDR1 as SGHNT and CDR2 as YENEEA. CDR3 length: 12 amino acids. The V gene lost 3 bases and the J gene lost 1 base, with 3 bases spanning the gap. In nucleotides, the CDR3 is TGTGCCAGCAGCTTTGGGAACACTGAAGCTTTCTTT. It encodes CASSFGNTEAFF.

This sequence joins TRBV7-9 and TRBJ1-3; D not certain. Between the trimmed V and J ends, which lost 3 bases and 0 bases, there was a span of 12 bases. The CDR3 has 16 residues. The germline V gene has CDR1 SEHNR and CDR2 FQNEAQ (reference sequence). The CDR3 bases are TGTGCCAGCAGCTTCATCGGACTTGCCTCTGGAAACACCATATATTTT. Its translation is CASSFIGLASGNTIYF.

The CDR3 loop is CASSSYGAKNIQYF. In DNA, the CDR3 is TGTGCCAGCAGCTCGTATGGGGCCAAAAACATTCAGTACTTC. The rearrangement uses TRBV7-2 and TRBJ2-4; D not certain. CDR1 and CDR2 (germline): SGHTA, FQGNSA. Trimming removed 4 bases from V and 1 base from J, with 8 bases in between. CDR3 length: 14 residues.

The table lists this clone with a few counts. CDR3 residues: CASSQEGSWNTEAFF. CDR3 coding DNA: TGTGCCAGCAGCCAAGAAGGCAGTTGGAACACTGAAGCTTTCTTT. The chain recombines TRBV4-2 with TRBJ1-1, with D uncertain. CDR3 length: 15 amino acids. V dropped 0 bases and J dropped 1 base, with 9 bases sitting between them. Germline V gives CDR1 LGHNA, CDR2 YNFKEQ.

The chain combines TRBV10-3 with TRBJ1-2, with no clear D. This CDR3 has 14 amino acids. Germline V gene data show CDR1 as ENHRY and CDR2 as SYGVKD. The V end lost 0 bases, the J end lost 8 bases, and 13 bases lay between the germline ends. The CDR3 nucleotides are TGTGCCATCAGTGAGTCGGCCGGCCTAGACGGCTACACCTTC. Protein: CAISESAGLDGYTF.